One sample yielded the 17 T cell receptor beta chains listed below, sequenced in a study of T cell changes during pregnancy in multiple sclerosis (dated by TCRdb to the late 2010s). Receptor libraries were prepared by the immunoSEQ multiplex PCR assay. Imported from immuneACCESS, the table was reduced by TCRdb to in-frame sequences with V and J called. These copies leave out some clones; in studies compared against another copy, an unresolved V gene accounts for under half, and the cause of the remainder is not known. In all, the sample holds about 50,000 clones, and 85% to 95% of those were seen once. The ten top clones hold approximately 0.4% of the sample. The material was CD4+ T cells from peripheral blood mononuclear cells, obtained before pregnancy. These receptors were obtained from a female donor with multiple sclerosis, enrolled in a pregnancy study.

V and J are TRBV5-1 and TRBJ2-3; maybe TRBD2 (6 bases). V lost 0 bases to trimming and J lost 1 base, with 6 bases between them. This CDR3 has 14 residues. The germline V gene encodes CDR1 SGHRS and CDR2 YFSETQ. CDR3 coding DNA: TGCGCCAGCAGCTTGGGGGGGGGCACAGATACGCAGTATTTT. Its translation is CASSLGGGTDTQYF.

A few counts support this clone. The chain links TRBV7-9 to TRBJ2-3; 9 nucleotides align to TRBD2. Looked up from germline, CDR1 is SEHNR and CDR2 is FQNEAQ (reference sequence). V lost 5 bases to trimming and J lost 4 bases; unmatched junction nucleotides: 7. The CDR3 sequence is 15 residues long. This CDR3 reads CASSREAGGSDTQYF. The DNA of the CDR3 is TGTGCCAGCAGCCGTGAAGCGGGAGGATCAGATACGCAGTATTTT.

CDR3 DNA: TGCGCCAGGGGGTCACTAGCGGACTACAATGAGCAGTTCTTC. Protein: CARGSLADYNEQFF. The V and J genes are TRBV5-1 and TRBJ2-1, with TRBD2 identical over 8 bases. V was pared by 8 bases and J by 3 bases, with 7 bases of the junction left unmatched. Germline values: CDR1 SGHRS, CDR2 YFSETQ. The CDR3 is 14 residues long.

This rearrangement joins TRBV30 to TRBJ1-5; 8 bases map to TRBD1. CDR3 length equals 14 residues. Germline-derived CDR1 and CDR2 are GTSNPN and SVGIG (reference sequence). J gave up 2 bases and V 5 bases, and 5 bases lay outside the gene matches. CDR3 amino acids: CAWDAGGGNQPQHF. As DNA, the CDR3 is TGTGCCTGGGATGCAGGGGGCGGCAATCAGCCCCAGCATTTT.

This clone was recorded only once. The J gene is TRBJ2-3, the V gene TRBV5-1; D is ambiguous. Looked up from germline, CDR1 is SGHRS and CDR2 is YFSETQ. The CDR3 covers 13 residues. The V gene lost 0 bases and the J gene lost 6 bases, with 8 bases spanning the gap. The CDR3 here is CASSLEPRDTQYF. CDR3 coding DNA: TGCGCCAGCAGCTTGGAACCGCGGGATACGCAGTATTTT. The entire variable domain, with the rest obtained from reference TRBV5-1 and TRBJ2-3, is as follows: KAGVTQTPRYLIKTRGQQVTLSCSPISGHRSVSWYQQTPGQGLQFLFEYFSETQRNKGNFPGRFSGRQFSNSRSEMNVSTLELGDSALYLCASSLEPRDTQYFGPGTRLTVL.

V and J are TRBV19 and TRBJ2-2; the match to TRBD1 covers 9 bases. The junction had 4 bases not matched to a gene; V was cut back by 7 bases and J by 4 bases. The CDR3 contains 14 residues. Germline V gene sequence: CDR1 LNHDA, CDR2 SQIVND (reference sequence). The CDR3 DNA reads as TGTGCCAGTATAAGGGACAGGGCCACCGGGGAGCTGTTTTTT. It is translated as CASIRDRATGELFF.

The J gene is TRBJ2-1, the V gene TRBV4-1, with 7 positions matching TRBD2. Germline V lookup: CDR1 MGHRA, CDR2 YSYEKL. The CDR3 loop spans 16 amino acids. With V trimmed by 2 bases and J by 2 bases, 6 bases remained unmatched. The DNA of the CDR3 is TGCGCCAGCAGCCAACCCGAGCGGGGAGCCTACAATGAGCAGTTCTTC. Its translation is CASSQPERGAYNEQFF.

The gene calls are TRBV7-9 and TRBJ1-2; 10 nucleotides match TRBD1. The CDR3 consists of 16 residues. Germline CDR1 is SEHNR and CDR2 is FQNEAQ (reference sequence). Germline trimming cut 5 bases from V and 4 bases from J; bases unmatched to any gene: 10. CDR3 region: CASSLGTGEDVYGYTF. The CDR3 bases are TGTGCCAGCAGCCTCGGGACAGGGGAAGATGTCTATGGCTACACCTTC.

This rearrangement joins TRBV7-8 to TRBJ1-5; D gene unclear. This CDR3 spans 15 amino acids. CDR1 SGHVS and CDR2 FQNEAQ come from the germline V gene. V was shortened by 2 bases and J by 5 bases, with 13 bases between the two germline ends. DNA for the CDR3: TGTGCCAGCAGCTTAATCTCTGGTGTAGATCAGCCCCAGCATTTT. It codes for CASSLISGVDQPQHF.

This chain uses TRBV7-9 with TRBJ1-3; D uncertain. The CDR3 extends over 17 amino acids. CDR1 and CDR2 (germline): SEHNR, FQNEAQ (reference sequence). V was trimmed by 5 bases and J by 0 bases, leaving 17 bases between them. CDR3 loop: CASSGRRGQRSGNTIYF. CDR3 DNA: TGTGCCAGCAGCGGGCGTCGCGGGCAGCGCTCTGGAAACACCATATATTTT.

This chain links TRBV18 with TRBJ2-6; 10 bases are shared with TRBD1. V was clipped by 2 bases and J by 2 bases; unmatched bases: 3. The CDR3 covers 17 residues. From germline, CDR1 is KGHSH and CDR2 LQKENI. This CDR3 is CASSPETGGPGANVLTF. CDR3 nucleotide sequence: TGTGCCAGCTCACCAGAGACAGGGGGCCCTGGGGCCAACGTCCTGACTTTC.

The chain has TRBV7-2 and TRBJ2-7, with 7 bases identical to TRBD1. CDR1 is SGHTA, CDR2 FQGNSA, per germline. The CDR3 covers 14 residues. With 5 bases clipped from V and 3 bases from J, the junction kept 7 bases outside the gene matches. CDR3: CASSPRQGRYEQYF. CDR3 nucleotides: TGTGCCAGCAGCCCTAGACAGGGCCGCTACGAGCAGTACTTC.

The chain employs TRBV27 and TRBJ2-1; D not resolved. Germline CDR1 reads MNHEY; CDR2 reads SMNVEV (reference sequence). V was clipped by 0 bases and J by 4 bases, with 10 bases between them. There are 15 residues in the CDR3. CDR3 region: CASSLSKRLYNEQFF. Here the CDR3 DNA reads TGTGCCAGCAGTTTATCGAAACGGTTATACAATGAGCAGTTCTTC.

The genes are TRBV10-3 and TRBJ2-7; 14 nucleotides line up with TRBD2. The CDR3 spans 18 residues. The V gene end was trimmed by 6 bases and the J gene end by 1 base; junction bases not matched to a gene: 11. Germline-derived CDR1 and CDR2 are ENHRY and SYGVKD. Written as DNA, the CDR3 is TGTGCCATCAGCCGACTAGCGGGAGGGGTTGAGGGATCCTACGAGCAGTACTTC. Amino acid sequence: CAISRLAGGVEGSYEQYF.

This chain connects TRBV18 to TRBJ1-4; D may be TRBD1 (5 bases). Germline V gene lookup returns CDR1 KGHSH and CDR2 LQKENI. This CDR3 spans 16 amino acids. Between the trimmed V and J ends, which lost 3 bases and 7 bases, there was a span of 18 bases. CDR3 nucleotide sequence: TGTGCCAGCTCACCGTCGCGTCTGGGGCGGTCTGAAAAACTGTTTTTT. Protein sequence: CASSPSRLGRSEKLFF.

DNA for the CDR3: TGTGCCTGGAGTAAGACCCTAGCGGGAGAGACCCAGTACTTC. Protein sequence: CAWSKTLAGETQYF. The V call is TRBV30, the J call TRBJ2-5; 8 positions agree with TRBD2. Germline V lookup: CDR1 GTSNPN, CDR2 SVGIG (reference sequence). J gave up 4 bases and V 2 bases, and 6 bases lay outside the gene matches. The CDR3 covers 14 residues.

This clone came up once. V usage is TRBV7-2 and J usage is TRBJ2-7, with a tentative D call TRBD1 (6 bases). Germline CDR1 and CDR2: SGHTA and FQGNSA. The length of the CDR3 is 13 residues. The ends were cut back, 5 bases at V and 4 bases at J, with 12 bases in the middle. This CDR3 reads CASSHGTPYEQYF. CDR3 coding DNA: TGTGCCAGCAGCCACGGGACACCATACGAGCAGTACTTC.